Listed below are T cell receptor beta chains from one sample, sequenced in a study of cytomegalovirus exposure and HLA in healthy donors. TCRdb keeps only in-frame clones here, not all; method: immunoSEQ multiplex PCR. Of nearly 110,000 clones listed, over 60% are singletons. Material: PBMCs. These TCRs come from a male donor in good health and CMV-seronegative. The CDR3 runs from the conserved cysteine through the conserved F or W. Fields, in order: J gene, D gene, V gene, clone size, CDR3 protein, CDR3 DNA. A D gene is named only where the DNA matches it firmly. Size values are once, few and many counts, or a class for expanded clones, and some rows have none.

j_gene: TRBJ2-1
d_gene: TRBD2
v_gene: TRBV7-2
abundance: NA
CDR3aa: CASSLLAGVYNEQFF
CDR3nt: TGTGCCAGCAGCTTGTTAGCGGGAGTTTACAATGAGCAGTTCTTC

j_gene: TRBJ2-1
d_gene: TRBD2
v_gene: TRBV10-3
abundance: NA
CDR3aa: CATSILLAGVSSNEQFF
CDR3nt: TGTGCCACCTCTATATTGCTAGCGGGAGTCAGTAGCAATGAGCAGTTCTTC

j_gene: TRBJ1-2
d_gene: NA
v_gene: TRBV28
abundance: NA
CDR3aa: CASSTLTVVNYGYTF
CDR3nt: TGTGCCAGCAGTACCTTAACAGTTGTTAACTATGGCTACACCTTC

j_gene: TRBJ2-1
d_gene: TRBD1
v_gene: TRBV7-9
abundance: NA
CDR3aa: CASSPRQGSSYNEQFF
CDR3nt: TGTGCCAGCAGCCCGAGACAGGGTAGCTCCTACAATGAGCAGTTCTTC

j_gene: TRBJ2-1
d_gene: NA
v_gene: TRBV5-1
abundance: few
CDR3aa: CASSDTDYNEQFF
CDR3nt: TGCGCCAGCAGCGACACAGATTACAATGAGCAGTTCTTC

j_gene: TRBJ1-5
d_gene: NA
v_gene: TRBV2
abundance: NA
CDR3aa: CASTSEALAHQPQHF
CDR3nt: TGTGCCAGCACATCCGAAGCGTTAGCTCATCAGCCCCAGCATTTT

j_gene: TRBJ2-2
d_gene: TRBD1
v_gene: TRBV27
abundance: NA
CDR3aa: CASSSPGRGRTGELFF
CDR3nt: TGTGCCAGCAGTTCCCCGGGAAGGGGGCGAACCGGGGAGCTGTTTTTT

j_gene: TRBJ2-7
d_gene: NA
v_gene: TRBV7-2
abundance: NA
CDR3aa: CASSSGGQKSSYEQYF
CDR3nt: TGTGCCAGCAGCTCCGGGGGACAGAAGAGCTCCTACGAGCAGTACTTC

j_gene: TRBJ1-2
d_gene: NA
v_gene: TRBV6-1
abundance: NA
CDR3aa: CASIPRHSNYGYTF
CDR3nt: TGTGCCAGCATTCCAAGGCACAGCAACTATGGCTACACCTTC

j_gene: TRBJ2-7
d_gene: NA
v_gene: TRBV27
abundance: NA
CDR3aa: CASSSGPYEQYF
CDR3nt: TGTGCCAGCAGTAGCGGCCCGTACGAGCAGTACTTC

j_gene: TRBJ2-3
d_gene: NA
v_gene: TRBV5-1
abundance: NA
CDR3aa: CASSLGRGALTDTQYF
CDR3nt: TGCGCCAGCAGCTTGGGACGGGGGGCCCTGACAGATACGCAGTATTTT

j_gene: TRBJ2-1
d_gene: TRBD2
v_gene: TRBV6-5
abundance: few
CDR3aa: CASSPSGSSYNEQFF
CDR3nt: TGTGCCAGCAGTCCTAGCGGGAGCTCCTACAATGAGCAGTTCTTC

j_gene: TRBJ1-1
d_gene: NA
v_gene: TRBV5-1
abundance: NA
CDR3aa: CASSLAGGLTEAFF
CDR3nt: TGCGCCAGCAGCTTGGCGGGGGGCCTCACTGAAGCTTTCTTT

j_gene: TRBJ2-7
d_gene: NA
v_gene: TRBV2
abundance: few
CDR3aa: CASSRQVSYEQYF
CDR3nt: TGTGCCAGCAGCCGGCAGGTATCCTACGAGCAGTACTTC

j_gene: TRBJ2-5
d_gene: TRBD1
v_gene: TRBV14
abundance: NA
CDR3aa: CASSPRGTGPQETQYF
CDR3nt: TGTGCCAGCAGCCCTAGAGGGACAGGGCCACAAGAGACCCAGTACTTC

j_gene: TRBJ2-7
d_gene: NA
v_gene: TRBV10-1
abundance: NA
CDR3aa: CASSESLYEQYF
CDR3nt: TGCGCCAGCAGTGAGTCGCTTTACGAGCAGTACTTC

j_gene: TRBJ2-5
d_gene: TRBD2
v_gene: TRBV5-1
abundance: NA
CDR3aa: CASSLRAGDLQETQYF
CDR3nt: TGCGCCAGCAGCTTGAGGGCGGGAGACCTACAAGAGACCCAGTACTTC

j_gene: TRBJ1-1
d_gene: TRBD1
v_gene: TRBV10-1
abundance: NA
CDR3aa: CASSRTGNTEAFF
CDR3nt: TGCGCCAGCAGTAGGACAGGGAACACTGAAGCTTTCTTT

j_gene: TRBJ2-7
d_gene: TRBD1
v_gene: TRBV7-2
abundance: once
CDR3aa: CASSLGGTGGLSYEQYF
CDR3nt: TGTGCCAGCAGCTTAGGCGGGACAGGGGGCCTCTCCTACGAGCAGTACTTC

j_gene: TRBJ2-7
d_gene: TRBD2
v_gene: TRBV27
abundance: NA
CDR3aa: CASSLRVAGGRGDEQYF
CDR3nt: TGTGCCAGCAGTTTAAGAGTAGCGGGAGGGCGTGGCGACGAGCAGTACTTC

j_gene: TRBJ1-1
d_gene: NA
v_gene: TRBV29-1
abundance: NA
CDR3aa: CSVEDTRVWTEAFF
CDR3nt: TGCAGCGTTGAAGATACTCGGGTTTGGACTGAAGCTTTCTTT

j_gene: TRBJ2-2
d_gene: TRBD2
v_gene: TRBV6-6
abundance: NA
CDR3aa: CASSPGGVAELFF
CDR3nt: TGTGCCAGCAGTCCCGGGGGGGTGGCGGAGCTGTTTTTT

j_gene: TRBJ2-3
d_gene: NA
v_gene: TRBV7-9
abundance: NA
CDR3aa: CASYPQLDSFVGYF
CDR3nt: TGTGCCAGCTACCCACAGTTAGACAGCTTTGTTGGGTATTTT

j_gene: TRBJ2-5
d_gene: NA
v_gene: TRBV10-1
abundance: NA
CDR3aa: CASSEGDMPLETQYF
CDR3nt: TGCGCCAGCAGTGAGGGGGACATGCCTTTAGAGACCCAGTACTTC

j_gene: TRBJ2-5
d_gene: NA
v_gene: TRBV9
abundance: once
CDR3aa: CASSVADSVGETQYF
CDR3nt: TGTGCCAGCAGCGTAGCGGACAGTGTAGGGGAGACCCAGTACTTC

j_gene: TRBJ2-1
d_gene: TRBD2
v_gene: TRBV28
abundance: NA
CDR3aa: CASRRGLAGVNEQFF
CDR3nt: TGTGCCAGCAGGCGGGGACTAGCGGGAGTCAATGAGCAGTTCTTC

j_gene: TRBJ1-1
d_gene: NA
v_gene: TRBV27
abundance: NA
CDR3aa: CASSLTPTGVEAFF
CDR3nt: TGTGCCAGCAGTTTAACCCCGACAGGTGTTGAAGCTTTCTTT

j_gene: TRBJ2-7
d_gene: NA
v_gene: TRBV5-1
abundance: NA
CDR3aa: CASSHVTWAGIDEQYF
CDR3nt: TGCGCCAGCAGCCATGTAACGTGGGCAGGGATCGACGAGCAGTACTTC

j_gene: TRBJ2-3
d_gene: TRBD2
v_gene: TRBV12-5
abundance: NA
CDR3aa: CASVGVEREGHRITDTQYF
CDR3nt: TGTGCTAGTGTAGGGGTGGAGCGGGAGGGCCATCGTATCACAGATACGCAGTATTTT

j_gene: TRBJ2-1
d_gene: TRBD2
v_gene: TRBV2
abundance: few
CDR3aa: CASNPSASGRGRSYNEQFF
CDR3nt: TGTGCCAGCAACCCGTCGGCTAGCGGGAGGGGGAGGTCCTACAATGAGCAGTTCTTC

j_gene: TRBJ2-7
d_gene: TRBD1
v_gene: TRBV15
abundance: NA
CDR3aa: CATSWGTGEYEQYF
CDR3nt: TGTGCCACCAGCTGGGGGACAGGGGAGTACGAGCAGTACTTC

j_gene: TRBJ2-1
d_gene: TRBD1
v_gene: TRBV6-1
abundance: NA
CDR3aa: CASRSRGHNEQFF
CDR3nt: TGTGCCAGCAGGTCTAGGGGGCACAATGAGCAGTTCTTC

j_gene: TRBJ2-3
d_gene: NA
v_gene: TRBV5-3
abundance: NA
CDR3aa: CARSPESADTQYF
CDR3nt: TGTGCCAGAAGCCCGGAGAGTGCAGATACGCAGTATTTT

j_gene: TRBJ1-1
d_gene: NA
v_gene: TRBV6-1
abundance: few
CDR3aa: CASTRGGGNTEAFF
CDR3nt: TGTGCCAGCACGAGGGGGGGCGGTAACACTGAAGCTTTCTTT

j_gene: TRBJ1-1
d_gene: NA
v_gene: TRBV29-1
abundance: NA
CDR3aa: CSVASLQGATEAFF
CDR3nt: TGCAGCGTTGCAAGCCTACAGGGAGCCACTGAAGCTTTCTTT

j_gene: TRBJ2-7
d_gene: TRBD2
v_gene: TRBV7-2
abundance: NA
CDR3aa: CASSHGLAGGQYF
CDR3nt: TGTGCCAGCAGCCACGGACTAGCGGGAGGGCAGTACTTC

j_gene: TRBJ2-7
d_gene: TRBD1
v_gene: TRBV19
abundance: NA
CDR3aa: CASSINQGAMYEQYF
CDR3nt: TGTGCCAGTAGTATCAACCAGGGGGCTATGTACGAGCAGTACTTC

j_gene: TRBJ1-1
d_gene: NA
v_gene: TRBV6-1
abundance: NA
CDR3aa: CASSALQGLGAFF
CDR3nt: TGTGCCAGCAGTGCTCTACAGGGTCTGGGAGCTTTCTTT

j_gene: TRBJ2-2
d_gene: NA
v_gene: TRBV4-1
abundance: few
CDR3aa: CASSAEQGTGELFF
CDR3nt: TGCGCCAGCAGCGCCGAGCAGGGGACCGGGGAGCTGTTTTTT

j_gene: TRBJ1-2
d_gene: NA
v_gene: TRBV29-1
abundance: NA
CDR3aa: CSVLSDYGYTF
CDR3nt: TGCAGCGTTTTGTCAGACTATGGCTACACCTTC

j_gene: TRBJ2-1
d_gene: TRBD1
v_gene: TRBV2
abundance: NA
CDR3aa: CASSGGQTLEQFF
CDR3nt: TGTGCCAGCAGTGGGGGACAGACCCTTGAGCAGTTCTTC

j_gene: TRBJ2-2
d_gene: TRBD1
v_gene: TRBV27
abundance: NA
CDR3aa: CASSLLTGGWTGELFF
CDR3nt: TGTGCCAGCAGTCTCCTGACAGGGGGATGGACCGGGGAGCTGTTTTTT

j_gene: TRBJ2-3
d_gene: TRBD2
v_gene: TRBV7-8
abundance: NA
CDR3aa: CASSFSGPSTDTQYF
CDR3nt: TGTGCCAGCAGCTTTAGCGGGCCAAGCACAGATACGCAGTATTTT

j_gene: TRBJ2-2
d_gene: NA
v_gene: TRBV29-1
abundance: few
CDR3aa: CSVVGQGRTGELFF
CDR3nt: TGCAGCGTTGTTGGTCAGGGTAGGACCGGGGAGCTGTTTTTT

j_gene: TRBJ2-1
d_gene: NA
v_gene: TRBV15
abundance: NA
CDR3aa: CATSRDLGGGNEQFF
CDR3nt: TGTGCCACCAGCAGAGATCTTGGGGGAGGTAATGAGCAGTTCTTC

j_gene: TRBJ1-2
d_gene: NA
v_gene: TRBV6-6
abundance: few
CDR3aa: CASRRRTEVNYGYTF
CDR3nt: TGTGCCAGCAGACGCCGGACAGAAGTTAACTATGGCTACACCTTC

j_gene: TRBJ2-1
d_gene: NA
v_gene: TRBV18
abundance: NA
CDR3aa: CASSPLGTGGVNEQFF
CDR3nt: TGTGCCAGCTCACCCCTGGGCACCGGAGGGGTCAATGAGCAGTTCTTC

j_gene: TRBJ1-2
d_gene: TRBD1
v_gene: TRBV28
abundance: NA
CDR3aa: CASSQLNRGDYGYTF
CDR3nt: TGTGCCAGCAGTCAGTTGAACAGGGGGGACTATGGCTACACCTTC

j_gene: TRBJ1-1
d_gene: TRBD1
v_gene: TRBV14
abundance: NA
CDR3aa: CASSHLSGQLNTEAFF
CDR3nt: TGTGCCAGCAGCCACCTATCGGGACAGCTGAACACTGAAGCTTTCTTT

j_gene: TRBJ2-7
d_gene: TRBD2
v_gene: TRBV4-1
abundance: NA
CDR3aa: CASSRGGSNYEQYF
CDR3nt: TGCGCCAGCAGCCGAGGCGGGAGTAACTACGAGCAGTACTTC

j_gene: TRBJ1-1
d_gene: NA
v_gene: TRBV2
abundance: NA
CDR3aa: CASSPMELNTEAFF
CDR3nt: TGTGCCAGCAGCCCCATGGAGTTGAACACTGAAGCTTTCTTT

j_gene: TRBJ2-7
d_gene: NA
v_gene: TRBV5-4
abundance: NA
CDR3aa: CASSALLVNEQYF
CDR3nt: TGTGCCAGCAGCGCTCTTCTAGTAAACGAGCAGTACTTC

j_gene: TRBJ1-2
d_gene: NA
v_gene: TRBV19
abundance: NA
CDR3aa: CATGNYGYTF
CDR3nt: TGTGCCACGGGTAACTATGGCTACACCTTC

j_gene: TRBJ1-4
d_gene: NA
v_gene: TRBV5-1
abundance: NA
CDR3aa: CASRENGQLNEKLFF
CDR3nt: TGCGCCAGCAGGGAAAATGGACAACTAAATGAAAAACTGTTTTTT

j_gene: TRBJ2-1
d_gene: TRBD2
v_gene: TRBV10-1
abundance: NA
CDR3aa: CASSELAGGSYNEQFF
CDR3nt: TGCGCCAGCAGTGAACTAGCGGGGGGGTCCTACAATGAGCAGTTCTTC